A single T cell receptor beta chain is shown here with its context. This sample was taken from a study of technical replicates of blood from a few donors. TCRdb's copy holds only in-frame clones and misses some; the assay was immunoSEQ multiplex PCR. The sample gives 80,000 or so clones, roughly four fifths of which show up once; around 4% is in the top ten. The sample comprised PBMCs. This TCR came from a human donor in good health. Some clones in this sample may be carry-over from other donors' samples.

CDR3 sequence (DNA): TGTGCCAGCAGCTCGGGTGGAGGACAGAGATCTGGAAACACCATATATTTT. It translates to CASSSGGGQRSGNTIYF. This sequence joins TRBV5-4 and TRBJ1-3; a weak D match, TRBD1 (6 bases). The CDR3 runs 17 residues. V lost 3 bases and J lost 1, with 17 bases in between. Germline assignment: CDR1 SGHNT and CDR2 YYREEE (reference sequence).